The 17 T cell receptor beta chains given below trace back to one sample, sequenced in a study of metastatic and nonmetastatic thyroid tumors. Not a single patient had been given any form of treatment at any point before undergoing thyroid surgery. TCRdb re-called the PCR reads through MiXCR. This sample has 9,000 to 9,500 clones, with approximately 32% found just once. Sequences were obtained from adjacent normal tissue. The receptors here all came from a female donor with papillary thyroid cancer or a benign thyroid nodule (not recorded which). Some clones in this sample may be carry-over from other donors' samples.

The chain links TRBV7-3 to TRBJ2-1; 14 nucleotides agree with TRBD2. V trimming: 4 bases; J trimming: 9 bases; junction bases outside the gene matches: 5. Germline CDR1 and CDR2: SGHTA and FQGTGA. This CDR3 spans 15 amino acids. In nucleotides, the CDR3 is TGTGCCAGCAGCTCTGTCGGGACTAGCGGGGGTGAGCAGTTCTTC. This encodes CASSSVGTSGGEQFF.

This clone has a handful of counts. The chain has TRBV6-1 and TRBJ1-5, with D possibly matching TRBD1 (5 bases). The CDR3 is 17 amino acids. The germline gives CDR1 MNHNS, CDR2 SASEGT. The V end was cut by 0 bases, the J end by 7 bases, with 19 bases between. CDR3 nucleotides: TGTGCCAGCAGTGAAGCGAATCTCAGGGAAGGGAGGCAGCCCCAGCATTTT. Translated: CASSEANLREGRQPQHF.

By sample fraction, this clone is medium-sized. The CDR3 DNA reads TGCGCCAGCAGCTTGGCAGGGGGCCGGGAGAACGAGCAGTACTTC. This encodes CASSLAGGRENEQYF. The chain joins TRBV5-1 to TRBJ2-7; 8 bases are shared with TRBD1. Germline loops: CDR1 SGHRS, CDR2 YFSETQ. Losses at the gene ends were 0 bases for V and 5 bases for J; bases not matched to a gene: 7. The CDR3 consists of 15 residues.

This clone was counted between two and nine times. The genes are TRBV12-3 or TRBV12-4 and TRBJ1-1; D possibly corresponds to TRBD1 (5 bases). V was trimmed by 4 bases and J by 4 bases, leaving 10 bases between them. The CDR3 runs 13 residues. The CDR3 loop is CASSSYQGTEAFF. The CDR3 coding sequence is TGTGCCAGCAGTTCGTACCAGGGCACTGAAGCTTTCTTT.

This clone is termed medium-sized. The genes are TRBV15 and TRBJ2-3; tentative D call: TRBD2 (6 bases). Trimming left V 4 bases short and J 2 bases short, with 16 bases between. The CDR3 has 16 amino acids. The germline CDR1 and CDR2 sequences are LNHNV and YYDKDF (reference sequence). The CDR3 DNA is TGTGCCACCAGCAAACCTCGGGACTCCCTCACAGATACGCAGTATTTT. Translating it yields CATSKPRDSLTDTQYF. Full variable domain (missing parts from reference TRBV15 and TRBJ2-3): DAMVIQNPRYQVTQFGKPVTLSCSQTLNHNVMYWYQQKSSQAPKLLFHYYDKDFNNEADTPDNFQSRRPNTSFCFLDIRSPGLGDTAMYLCATSKPRDSLTDTQYFGPGTRLTVL.

This clone showed up just a few times. V and J are TRBV12-3 or TRBV12-4 and TRBJ2-3, with D uncertain. Deletions cut 10 bases from V and 2 bases from J, with 19 bases between. The CDR3 length is 15 residues. The CDR3 loop reads CANSLVLTITDTQYF. The CDR3 DNA follows: TGTGCCAACAGCCTGGTACTCACTATCACAGATACGCAGTATTTT.

The chain uses TRBV2 and TRBJ2-1; no reliable D call. This CDR3 region has 16 residues. Germline V CDR1 and CDR2: SNHLY, FYNNEI. V dropped 8 bases and J dropped 0 bases, with 17 bases sitting between them. CDR3 nucleotides: TGTGCCAGCCTACTGAGTGGAGAGGTCTCCTACAATGAGCAGTTCTTC. Its translation: CASLLSGEVSYNEQFF.

About this clone itself: The final CDR3 position lacks the conserved phenylalanine or tryptophan, pointing to a likely read error. It is unclear where the CDR3 begins or ends on the DNA, so no DNA is shown, and the CDR3 is as TCRdb lists it. CDR3: CASSGYGGNPPVH. This chain uses TRBV28 with TRBJ2-7; the table's D call, TRBD2, has no DNA check behind it. CDR1 is MDHEN and CDR2 is SYDVKM in the germline V gene. The CDR3 is made up of 13 amino acids, end residues included.

Regarding this clone: Given a much more abundant clone one base away, this may be a read error. This sequence joins TRBV27 and TRBJ2-5; D might be TRBD1 or TRBD2, each matching 5 bases. V was clipped by 5 bases and J by 1 base, with 20 bases between them. This CDR3 comprises 17 residues. Germline V CDR1 and CDR2: MNHEY, SMNVEV (reference sequence). The CDR3 DNA follows: TGTGCCAGCAGTACCCGACTATCGGGACCCCTCCAAGAGACCCAGTACTTC. Encoded protein: CASSTRLSGPLQETQYF.

The rearrangement links TRBV11-2 to TRBJ1-1; no clear D gene. Germline CDR1 and CDR2: SGHAT and FQNNGV. Between the trimmed V and J ends, which lost 6 bases and 1 base, there was a span of 9 bases. The CDR3 contains 13 residues. Here the CDR3 DNA reads TGTGCCAGCAGTTTGATCAGGAACACTGAAGCTTTCTTT. Its protein product is CASSLIRNTEAFF. Looking up the rest from reference TRBV11-2 and TRBJ1-1 gives the full variable domain: EAGVAQSPRYKIIEKRQSVAFWCNPISGHATLYWYQQILGQGPKLLIQFQNNGVVDDSQLPKDRFSAERLKGVDSTLKIQPAKLEDSAVYLCASSLIRNTEAFFGQGTRLTVV.

This clone has a count of ten or more. The chain uses TRBV3-1 and TRBJ1-3; D is unresolved. V dropped 4 bases and J dropped 4 bases, with 2 bases sitting between them. CDR3 length equals 11 residues. Looked up from germline, CDR1 is LGHDT and CDR2 is YNNKEL (reference sequence). The CDR3, as DNA: TGTGCCAGCAGCCTGGGAAACACCATATATTTT. Protein sequence: CASSLGNTIYF.

The rearrangement links TRBV13 to TRBJ1-4; 9 bases agree with TRBD1. CDR1 and CDR2 (germline): PRHDT, FYEKMQ (reference sequence). The CDR3 is 15 residues long. The junction had 8 bases not matched to a gene; V was cut back by 7 bases and J by 5 bases. CDR3 sequence: CASTGGTGPNEKLFF. The CDR3 coding sequence is TGTGCCAGCACCGGGGGGACAGGGCCCAATGAAAAACTGTTTTTT.

Turning to this clone: The same CDR3 arises from other DNA sequences in this sample as well. The chain is built from TRBV2 and TRBJ2-1; 7 bases map to TRBD1. V was clipped by 6 bases and J by 7 bases; unmatched bases: 15. The germline CDR1 and CDR2 sequences are SNHLY and FYNNEI. The CDR3 loop spans 16 amino acids. CDR3 protein: CASRDLDRPGSNEQFF. The CDR3 bases are TGTGCCAGCAGAGACTTGGACAGGCCAGGCTCTAATGAGCAGTTCTTC.

The J gene is TRBJ2-7, the V gene TRBV11-2; 8 bases align to TRBD2. CDR3 length equals 16 residues. The germline V gene encodes CDR1 SGHAT and CDR2 FQNNGV. V lost 3 bases, J lost 7 bases, and 14 bases stayed unmatched. The CDR3 protein is CASSFRGGTTFGEQYF. DNA of the CDR3: TGTGCCAGCAGCTTCCGGGGGGGCACCACTTTTGGGGAGCAGTACTTC. The whole variable domain, filled in from reference TRBV11-2 and TRBJ2-7, reads EAGVAQSPRYKIIEKRQSVAFWCNPISGHATLYWYQQILGQGPKLLIQFQNNGVVDDSQLPKDRFSAERLKGVDSTLKIQPAKLEDSAVYLCASSFRGGTTFGEQYFGPGTRLTVT.

This clone was counted between two and nine times. V is TRBV24-1 and J is TRBJ2-7; 9 nucleotides match TRBD1. CDR1 is KGHDR, CDR2 SFDVKD, per germline. CDR3 length: 13 residues. The V segment lost 9 bases and the J segment 6 bases; nucleotides outside the gene matches: 8. The CDR3 coding sequence is TGTGCCACCCTCTGGACAGGGGAAAGCGAGCAGTACTTC. Translation gives CATLWTGESEQYF.

Many counts were recorded for this clone. The V gene is TRBV6-1, the J gene TRBJ1-3; D remains ambiguous. Trimming left V 6 bases short and J 2 bases short, with 14 bases between. CDR1 MNHNS and CDR2 SASEGT come from the germline V gene. There are 15 residues in the CDR3. The CDR3 DNA reads as TGTGCCAGCAGACCCCTACAGAGGACTGGAAACACCATATATTTT. It codes for CASRPLQRTGNTIYF.

This clone has just a few counts. This chain uses TRBV6-1 with TRBJ1-2; TRBD1 matches 8 bases. Unmatched junction bases numbered 6, after V lost 2 bases and J lost 4 bases. Germline CDR1 reads MNHNS; CDR2 reads SASEGT. The CDR3 length is 15 residues. In DNA, the CDR3 is TGTGCCAGCAGTGAACAGGGGGCCCTTTTCTATGGCTACACCTTC. It yields the protein CASSEQGALFYGYTF.